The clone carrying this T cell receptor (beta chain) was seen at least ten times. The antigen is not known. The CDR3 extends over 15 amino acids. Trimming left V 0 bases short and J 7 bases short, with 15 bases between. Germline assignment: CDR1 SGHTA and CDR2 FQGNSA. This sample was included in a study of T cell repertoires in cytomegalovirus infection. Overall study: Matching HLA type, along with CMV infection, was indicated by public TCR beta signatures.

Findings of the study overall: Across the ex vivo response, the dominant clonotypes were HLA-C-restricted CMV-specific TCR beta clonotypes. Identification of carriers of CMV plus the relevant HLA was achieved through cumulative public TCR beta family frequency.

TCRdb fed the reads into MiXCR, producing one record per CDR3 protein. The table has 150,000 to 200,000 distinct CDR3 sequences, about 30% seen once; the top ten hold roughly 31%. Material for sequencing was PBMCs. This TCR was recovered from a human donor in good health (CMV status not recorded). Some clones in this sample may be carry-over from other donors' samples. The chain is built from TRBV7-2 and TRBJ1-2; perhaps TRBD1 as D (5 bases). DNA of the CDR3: TGTGCCAGCAGCTTAGCGCACGGGGCGACGGGTGGCTACACCTTC. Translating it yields CASSLAHGATGGYTF.